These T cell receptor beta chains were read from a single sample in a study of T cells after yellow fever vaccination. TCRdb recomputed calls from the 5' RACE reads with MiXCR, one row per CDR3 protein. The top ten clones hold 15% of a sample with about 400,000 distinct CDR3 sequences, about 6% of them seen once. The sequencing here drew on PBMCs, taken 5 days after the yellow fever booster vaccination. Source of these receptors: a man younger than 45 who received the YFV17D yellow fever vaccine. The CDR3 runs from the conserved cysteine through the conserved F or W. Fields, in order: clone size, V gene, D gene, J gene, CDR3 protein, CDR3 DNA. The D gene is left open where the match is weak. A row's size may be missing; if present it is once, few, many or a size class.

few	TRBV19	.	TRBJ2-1	CASSTPRGSNEQFF	TGTGCCAGTAGTACTCCGAGAGGGAGTAATGAGCAGTTCTTC
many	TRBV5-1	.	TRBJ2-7	CASSLGGNPYEQYF	TGCGCCAGCAGCTTGGGAGGAAATCCCTACGAGCAGTACTTC
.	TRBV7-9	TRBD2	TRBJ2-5	CASSSSGRLETQYF	TGTGCCAGCAGCTCGAGCGGGAGGTTAGAGACCCAGTACTTC
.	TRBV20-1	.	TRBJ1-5	CSASNAAGRLDQPQHF	TGCAGTGCTAGTAACGCGGCGGGTAGACTCGATCAGCCCCAGCATTTT
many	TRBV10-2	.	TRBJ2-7	CASSESNLGYEQYF	TGCGCCAGCAGTGAGTCGAACCTCGGGTACGAGCAGTACTTC
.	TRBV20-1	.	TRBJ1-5	CSAARGGGGASNQPQHF	TGCAGTGCTGCCCGGGGGGGCGGGGGCGCGAGCAATCAGCCCCAGCATTTT
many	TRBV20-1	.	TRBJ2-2	CSAPNTGELFF	TGCAGTGCTCCGAACACCGGGGAGCTGTTTTTT
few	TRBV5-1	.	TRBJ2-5	CASSKKRNPQPQETQYF	TGCGCCAGCAGCAAGAAACGGAATCCTCAACCCCAAGAGACCCAGTACTTC
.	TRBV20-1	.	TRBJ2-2	CRATGPKTEATGELFF	TGCAGGGCGACAGGACCAAAGACCGAGGCCACCGGGGAGCTGTTTTTT
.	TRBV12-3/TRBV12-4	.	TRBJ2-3	CASSLARYSLGLDTQYF	TGTGCCAGCAGTTTAGCGCGTTACAGCCTGGGACTAGATACGCAGTATTTT
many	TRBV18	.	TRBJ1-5	CASSPDLYQPQHF	TGTGCCAGCTCACCGGACCTTTATCAGCCCCAGCATTTT
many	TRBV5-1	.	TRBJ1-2	CASSFGRTTNYGYTF	TGCGCCAGCAGCTTTGGACGAACTACTAACTATGGCTACACCTTC
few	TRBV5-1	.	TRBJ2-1	CASSPAGYYNEQFF	TGCGCCAGCAGCCCGGCCGGCTACTACAATGAGCAGTTCTTC
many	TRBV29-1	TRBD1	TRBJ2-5	CSVGDRGRETQYF	TGCAGCGTTGGGGACAGGGGGCGAGAGACCCAGTACTTC
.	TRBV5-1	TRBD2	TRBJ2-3	CASSQRAGVGTDTQYF	TGCGCCAGCAGTCAACGTGCGGGAGTCGGCACAGATACGCAGTATTTT
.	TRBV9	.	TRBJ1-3	CASSVGTISGNTIYF	TGTGCCAGCAGCGTAGGCACGATCTCTGGAAACACCATATATTTT
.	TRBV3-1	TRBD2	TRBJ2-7	CATSRLPAGTRAYEQYF	TGTGCCACCTCCCGACTTCCCGCCGGGACTAGGGCCTACGAGCAGTACTTC
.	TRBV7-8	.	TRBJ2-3	CASSLNRLTSTDTQYF	TGTGCCAGCAGCTTAAACAGGTTAACTAGCACAGATACGCAGTATTTT
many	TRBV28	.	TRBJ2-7	CASSAHSGQAYEQYF	TGTGCCAGCAGTGCCCACTCGGGACAAGCCTACGAGCAGTACTTC
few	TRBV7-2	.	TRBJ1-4	CASSPGGREKLFF	TGTGCCAGCAGCCCGGGGGGAAGGGAAAAACTGTTTTTT
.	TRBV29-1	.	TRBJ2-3	CSGDSGISTDTQYF	TGCAGCGGCGATTCAGGGATAAGTACAGATACGCAGTATTTT
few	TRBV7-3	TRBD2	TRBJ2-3	CASSPGTRVTDTQYF	TGTGCCAGCAGCCCCGGGACTAGAGTCACAGATACGCAGTATTTT
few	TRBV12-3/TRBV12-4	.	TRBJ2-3	CASNPLGGSTDTQYF	TGTGCCAGCAACCCCCTTGGGGGGAGCACAGATACGCAGTATTTT
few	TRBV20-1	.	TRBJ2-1	CSARSLVTSSYNEQFF	TGCAGTGCTAGATCACTAGTTACGAGCTCCTACAATGAGCAGTTCTTC
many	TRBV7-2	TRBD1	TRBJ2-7	CASSLTGTDYEQYF	TGTGCCAGCAGCTTAACCGGGACAGACTACGAGCAGTACTTC
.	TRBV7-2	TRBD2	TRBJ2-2	CASSLVGGSGTGELFF	TGTGCCAGCAGCTTAGTGGGCGGGAGTGGGACCGGGGAGCTGTTTTTT
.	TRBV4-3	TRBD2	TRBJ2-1	CASSQAGTSRYNEQFF	TGCGCCAGCAGCCAGGCCGGGACTAGCAGATACAATGAGCAGTTCTTC
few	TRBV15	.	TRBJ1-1	CATSRDMTGRLNTEAFF	TGTGCCACCAGCAGAGATATGACAGGACGACTGAACACTGAAGCTTTCTTT
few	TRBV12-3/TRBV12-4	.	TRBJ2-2	CASSLIVNTGELFF	TGTGCCAGCAGTTTGATAGTAAACACCGGGGAGCTGTTTTTT
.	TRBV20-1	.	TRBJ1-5	CSALSVGENSNQPQHF	TGCAGTGCCTTATCCGTTGGGGAGAATAGCAATCAGCCCCAGCATTTT
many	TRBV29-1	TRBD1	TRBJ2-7	CSVASTGLGEQYF	TGCAGCGTGGCTTCGACAGGGTTAGGCGAGCAGTACTTC
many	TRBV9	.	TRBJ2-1	CASGSAGNEQFF	TGTGCCAGCGGGAGTGCCGGCAATGAGCAGTTCTTC
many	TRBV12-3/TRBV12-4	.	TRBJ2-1	CASSFGGTDYNEQFF	TGTGCCAGCAGTTTTGGCGGGACCGACTACAATGAGCAGTTCTTC
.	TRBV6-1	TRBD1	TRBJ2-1	CASSMQGAYDEQFF	TGTGCCAGCAGTATGCAGGGGGCTTATGATGAGCAGTTCTTC
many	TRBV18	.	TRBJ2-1	CASSPDSVEDEQFF	TGTGCCAGCTCACCCGATTCGGTGGAGGATGAGCAGTTCTTC
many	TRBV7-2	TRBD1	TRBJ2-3	CASSLARGTGGFHTQYF	TGTGCCAGCAGCTTAGCCCGTGGGACAGGGGGCTTTCATACGCAGTATTTT
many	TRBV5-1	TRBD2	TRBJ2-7	CASSEGTSGYEQYF	TGCGCCAGCAGCGAGGGGACTAGCGGCTACGAGCAGTACTTC
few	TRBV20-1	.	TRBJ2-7	CSARRRQGDPYEQYF	TGCAGTGCTAGAAGGCGGCAGGGTGACCCCTACGAGCAGTACTTC
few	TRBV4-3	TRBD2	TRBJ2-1	CASSQVGAGTEQFF	TGCGCCAGCAGCCAAGTTGGAGCGGGAACCGAGCAGTTCTTC
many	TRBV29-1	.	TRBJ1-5	CSVEENSNQPQHF	TGCAGCGTTGAAGAGAATAGCAATCAGCCCCAGCATTTT
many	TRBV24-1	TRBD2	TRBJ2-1	CATSGGLAGGYNEQFF	TGTGCCACCAGTGGGGGTCTAGCGGGCGGCTACAATGAGCAGTTCTTC
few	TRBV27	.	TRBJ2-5	CASSSAYQETQYF	TGTGCCAGCAGTTCGGCGTACCAAGAGACCCAGTACTTC
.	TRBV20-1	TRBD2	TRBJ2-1	CSARASGLREAGNEQFF	TGCAGTGCTAGAGCCTCAGGGTTGCGGGAGGCGGGCAATGAGCAGTTCTTC
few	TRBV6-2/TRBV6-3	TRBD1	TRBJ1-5	CASTDPQGGQPQHF	TGTGCCAGCACCGATCCACAGGGGGGACAGCCCCAGCATTTT
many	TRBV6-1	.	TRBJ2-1	CASSDWEQFF	TGTGCCAGCAGTGATTGGGAGCAGTTCTTC
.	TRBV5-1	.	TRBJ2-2	CASSLGGTTTGELFF	TGCGCCAGCAGCTTGGGGGGGACAACCACCGGGGAGCTGTTTTTT
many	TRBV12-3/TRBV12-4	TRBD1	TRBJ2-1	CASTTGVGYNEQFF	TGTGCCAGCACTACAGGGGTTGGGTACAATGAGCAGTTCTTC
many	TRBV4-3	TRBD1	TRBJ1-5	CASSLGQGPNQPQHF	TGCGCCAGCAGCCTCGGACAGGGCCCTAATCAGCCCCAGCATTTT
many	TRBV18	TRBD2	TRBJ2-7	CASSLGLAEAYEQYF	TGTGCCAGCTCACTGGGACTAGCGGAAGCCTACGAGCAGTACTTC
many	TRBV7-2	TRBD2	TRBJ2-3	CASSYKEGGTDTQYF	TGTGCCAGCAGTTACAAGGAGGGAGGGACAGATACGCAGTATTTT
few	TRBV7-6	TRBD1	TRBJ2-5	CASSVQGAKETQYF	TGTGCCAGCAGCGTACAGGGGGCTAAGGAGACCCAGTACTTC
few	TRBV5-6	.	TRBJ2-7	CASSLVDIPYEQYF	TGTGCCAGCAGCTTGGTGGACATCCCCTACGAGCAGTACTTC
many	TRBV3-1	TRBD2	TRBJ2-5	CASSQQGGRETQYF	TGTGCCAGCAGCCAACAGGGAGGGAGGGAGACCCAGTACTTC
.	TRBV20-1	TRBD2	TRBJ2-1	CSATTSGSGANEQFF	TGCAGTGCTACGACTAGCGGGAGCGGGGCCAATGAGCAGTTCTTC
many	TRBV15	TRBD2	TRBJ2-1	CATSRPTSPEQFF	TGTGCCACCAGCAGGCCGACTAGCCCCGAGCAGTTCTTC
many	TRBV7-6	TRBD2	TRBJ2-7	CASTPLADSYEQYF	TGTGCCAGCACCCCCCTAGCGGACTCCTACGAGCAGTACTTC
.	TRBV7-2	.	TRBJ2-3	CASSADTTMQYF	TGTGCCAGCAGCGCTGACACCACTATGCAGTATTTT
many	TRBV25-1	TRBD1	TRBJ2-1	CASSERDRQYNEQFF	TGTGCCAGCAGTGAGCGGGACAGGCAGTACAATGAGCAGTTCTTC
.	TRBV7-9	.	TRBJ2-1	CASSLDLAPRNEQFF	TGTGCCAGCAGCTTAGATCTAGCTCCTCGAAATGAGCAGTTCTTC